This T cell receptor beta chain was obtained from a study of T cells in Graves' hyperthyroidism and ophthalmopathy. Study-level points and caveats: Also found in blood were most expanded thyroid clonotypes above 0.001.

This clonotype turned up a few times. Antigen: not known. One junction end does not reproduce the germline sequence, and a read error may be involved. The CDR3 consists of 11 residues. Germline CDR1 MNHEY, CDR2 SVGEGT. Amplification yielded TCR beta CDR3 regions, with RNA transcripts as the source. HTBI primers drove first-round RT-PCR of the TCR CDR3. TCRdb ran MiXCR on the multiplex PCR reads and lists one entry per CDR3 protein. The data contain approximately 610,000 distinct CDR3 sequences, roughly 14% of them singletons. Thyroid ultrasound, orbital computed tomography, clinical symptoms, and serum thyroxine and TRAb underpinned diagnoses.

The receptor comes from a woman in her thirties or forties with Graves' ophthalmopathy. This sequence joins TRBV6-2 or TRBV6-3 and TRBJ2-1; D is perhaps TRBD2 (6 bases). Sample: blood. The chain's CDR3 is CASSTRDPAGF. The CDR3 DNA reads as TGTGCCAGCAGCACCCGGGACCCAGCGGGCTTC.